These 10 T cell receptor beta chains originate from one sample sequenced in a study of technical replicates of blood from several donors. The repertoire was sequenced with immunoSEQ multiplex PCR; TCRdb's copy has only in-frame clones and lacks some. This sample has some 71,000 clones; approximately 96% occur once, and the top ten carry around 0.28%. Sequences were obtained from T cells isolated from PBMCs. The origin of the receptors is a human donor in good health.

The CDR3 DNA follows: TGTGCCAGCAGCGGTGGACTAGGAATCAATGAGCAGTTCTTC. Protein: CASSGGLGINEQFF. This chain connects TRBV5-4 to TRBJ2-1, with TRBD2 matching 7 bases. Per germline, CDR1 SGHNT and CDR2 YYREEE (reference sequence). The J segment lost 6 bases and the V segment lost 4 bases, leaving 7 bases of the junction unmatched. This CDR3 has 14 amino acids.

The rearrangement uses TRBV28 and TRBJ1-2; D remains unclear. V lost 5 bases, J lost 0 bases, and 4 bases lay in between. This CDR3 comprises 12 residues. Germline-derived CDR1 and CDR2 are MDHEN and SYDVKM. The CDR3: CASSPSNYGYTF. The CDR3 DNA reads as TGTGCCAGCAGTCCATCTAACTATGGCTACACCTTC.

J is TRBJ1-1 and V is TRBV11-1, with D possibly TRBD1 on 6 matching bases. The CDR3 is 13 residues long. Germline CDR1 SGHAT, CDR2 FQDESV (reference sequence). With 6 bases removed from V and 2 bases from J, the gap between germline ends came to 10 bases. The CDR3 nucleotides are TGTGCCAGCAGTCTGACAGGTAACACTGAAGCTTTCTTT. Protein: CASSLTGNTEAFF.

J is TRBJ2-7 and V is TRBV5-6, with TRBD1 identical over 10 bases. CDR3 length: 16 residues. CDR1 is SGHDT, CDR2 YYEEEE, per germline. V dropped 1 base and J dropped 0; count of bases not matched to a gene: 4. CDR3 coding DNA: TGTGCCAGCAGCTTGCCGGGACAGGGGATCTCCTACGAGCAGTACTTC. Protein product: CASSLPGQGISYEQYF.

This chain connects TRBV5-1 to TRBJ1-2, with no clear D. There are 13 residues in the CDR3. Trimming removed 0 bases from V and 0 bases from J, with 3 bases in between. The V gene's germline CDR1 is SGHRS and CDR2 YFSETQ. CDR3 sequence (DNA): TGCGCCAGCAGCTTGGGAGCTAACTATGGCTACACCTTC. This gives the protein CASSLGANYGYTF.

This chain connects TRBV5-5 to TRBJ1-3, with D perhaps TRBD1 (5 bases). The germline gives CDR1 SGHKS, CDR2 YYEKEE (reference sequence). The germline V and J ends were trimmed by 0 bases and 4 bases, with 14 bases remaining between them. This CDR3 region has 16 residues. The CDR3 loop is CASSLGGGSWGNTIYF. As DNA, the CDR3 is TGTGCCAGCAGCTTGGGCGGGGGAAGTTGGGGAAACACCATATATTTT.

The chain carries TRBV27 and TRBJ1-1; TRBD1 might be the D (5 bases). With 3 bases removed from V and 3 bases from J, the gap between germline ends came to 14 bases. CDR3 length: 15 amino acids. Germline assignment: CDR1 MNHEY and CDR2 SMNVEV (reference sequence). The CDR3 coding sequence is TGTGCCAGCAGTTTTGGTCAGGGAGGGTACACTGAAGCTTTCTTT. This encodes CASSFGQGGYTEAFF.

The chain has TRBV11-2 and TRBJ2-3; 9 nucleotides line up with TRBD2. Per the germline V gene, CDR1 is SGHAT and CDR2 is FQNNGV. V trimming: 1 base; J trimming: 3 bases; junction bases outside the gene matches: 5. This CDR3 is built from 16 residues. The CDR3 region is CASSLASSGTTDTQYF. CDR3 coding DNA: TGTGCCAGCAGCTTAGCGTCTAGCGGGACAACAGATACGCAGTATTTT.

The genes are TRBV29-1 and TRBJ1-1, with a weak D call TRBD1 (6 bases). Trimming pared 8 bases from V and 3 bases from J, leaving 13 bases between. CDR1 and CDR2 from the germline V gene are SQVTM and ANQGSEA. This CDR3 is built from 12 residues. CDR3 in DNA: TGCAGCATAAGCAGGGGATACACTGAAGCTTTCTTT. Residues: CSISRGYTEAFF.

The V gene is TRBV7-9, the J gene TRBJ1-2; D uncertain. The germline V gene has CDR1 SEHNR and CDR2 FQNEAQ (reference sequence). Trimming took 7 bases from V and 4 from J, leaving 13 bases between them. This CDR3 contains 13 residues. The DNA for the CDR3 is TGTGCCAGCACCCTGGGGAGCTTCTATGGCTACACCTTC. Its protein product is CASTLGSFYGYTF.